These T cell receptor beta chains were read from a single sample in a study of regulatory T cells in long-lasting Graves disease. MiXCR was run by TCRdb on the multiplex PCR reads, yielding one entry per CDR3 protein. The sample lists fewer than 350,000 distinct CDR3 sequences, 18% occurring once. Sample: peripheral blood mononuclear cells (PBMCs), taken at new diagnosis, from a patient treated with antithyroid drugs. These receptors were obtained from a female donor with Graves disease. Each CDR3 is given without its conserved first and last residue. The order of the fields is J gene, V gene, CDR3 protein.

TRBJ1-2	TRBV30	AWSGDRESYGYT
TRBJ2-6	TRBV20-1	SALRGLSFSGANVLT
TRBJ2-5	TRBV27	ASSHRKAGETQY
TRBJ1-1	TRBV5-1	ASSLDRQAF
TRBJ2-3	TRBV6-1	ASNNPQAAGDDTQY
TRBJ1-6	TRBV5-1	ASARDRVSPLH
TRBJ1-3	TRBV28	ASSFHRKSSGNTIY
TRBJ2-1	TRBV28	ASSPLALEQF
TRBJ2-7	TRBV6-1	ATRGVAGGGSQEQY
TRBJ2-5	TRBV2	ASSGGVAGSETQY
TRBJ2-5	TRBV7-9	ASSLPVGGETQY
TRBJ1-2	TRBV29-1	SAGGGAGYGYT
TRBJ1-2	TRBV5-1	ASSLDPVSQESGYT
TRBJ1-1	TRBV29-1	SVRTGVTEAF
TRBJ2-7	TRBV4-1	ASSQGIADRGFRGEQY
TRBJ1-1	TRBV18	ASSPLQRGTNTEAF
TRBJ1-3	TRBV9	ASSAWTDPTFSGNTIY
TRBJ2-3	TRBV11-2	ASSRARREGTDTQY
TRBJ2-5	TRBV24-1	ATSDFSTSRQETQY
TRBJ2-5	TRBV20-1	SARGGSGGETQY
TRBJ1-1	TRBV29-1	SVDLGRVNSEAF
TRBJ2-3	TRBV4-1	ASSQDLNTDTQY
TRBJ1-2	TRBV7-9	ASSLGPGTDGYT
TRBJ1-5	TRBV2	ASSVEWPSGNQPQH
TRBJ1-1	TRBV3-1	ASSLPRGGVTEAF
TRBJ1-2	TRBV12-3/TRBV12-4	ATGRDRGGYT
TRBJ2-7	TRBV11-2	ASSLVRQSYEQY
TRBJ2-3	TRBV10-3	AISEFVADTQY
TRBJ1-5	TRBV19	ATASGASGNQPQH
TRBJ2-1	TRBV6-2/TRBV6-3	ASSEAIPSGREYEQF
TRBJ1-1	TRBV6-1	ASSEARGGTEAF
TRBJ2-7	TRBV28	ASSTAGQGTYEQY
TRBJ2-2	TRBV6-1	ASSATSGGFSGELF
TRBJ2-7	TRBV20-1	SARARGAYEQY
TRBJ2-2	TRBV9	ASSPRGGDTGELF
TRBJ2-5	TRBV13	ASSLGFGQKGEETQY
TRBJ2-7	TRBV6-4	ASGNGYEQY
TRBJ2-1	TRBV6-1	ASSRDFSYEQF
TRBJ1-5	TRBV7-2	ASSLAGTGGGQPQH
TRBJ1-4	TRBV12-3/TRBV12-4	ASRSTATTNEKLF
TRBJ1-5	TRBV9	ASSPNQGANQPQH
TRBJ2-7	TRBV4-1	ASSQIGFGEQY
TRBJ2-3	TRBV28	ASSGTSGEGDTQY
TRBJ2-1	TRBV12-3/TRBV12-4	ASSALKRGVGPNNEQF
TRBJ2-1	TRBV5-1	ASRTLGLQVSDEQF
TRBJ1-1	TRBV6-2/TRBV6-3	ASSRQGDGTEAF
TRBJ2-7	TRBV7-9	ASSFWTGGGEQY
TRBJ1-2	TRBV12-5	ASGDGQGVLIYGYT
TRBJ1-6	TRBV6-1	ARGGSNNSPLH
TRBJ2-5	TRBV10-2	ASSVNGRAGTQY
TRBJ1-2	TRBV30	AWRGGQGVYGYT